These T cell receptor beta chains were read from a single sample in a study of T cell repertoires in cytomegalovirus infection. Antigens of these TCRs are unknown. Each CDR3 protein gets one entry after TCRdb re-called the reads with MiXCR. The sample lists roughly 130,000 distinct CDR3 sequences; 24% were seen once. Specimen: PBMCs, sequenced either directly or after in vitro stimulation (not recorded which). The receptors derive from a human donor in good health (CMV status not recorded). Some clones in this sample may be carry-over from other donors' samples. Both conserved end residues are part of each CDR3. The order of the fields is V gene, J gene, D gene, clone size, CDR3 protein, CDR3 DNA. The D gene is left open where the match is weak. Only part of the rows carry a size: once, few, many, or a class if the clone is expanded.

TRBV7-2	TRBJ2-7	NA	once	CASSPGNSVSSEQYF	TGTGCCAGCAGCCCGGGCAACAGCGTTTCTAGCGAGCAGTACTTC
TRBV6-2/TRBV6-3	TRBJ2-1	TRBD1	NA	CAIGTANEQFF	TGTGCCATCGGGACAGCCAATGAGCAGTTCTTC
TRBV19	TRBJ2-7	NA	few	CASSEISSYEQYF	TGTGCCAGTAGTGAGATCAGCTCCTACGAGCAGTACTTC
TRBV7-2	TRBJ2-3	TRBD2	many	CASSSRIGGRVRTDTQYF	TGTGCCAGCAGCTCTCGTATCGGCGGGAGGGTCCGCACAGATACGCAGTATTTT
TRBV6-5	TRBJ2-7	TRBD2	few	CASSYAAGGSYEQYF	TGTGCCAGCAGTTACGCAGCGGGAGGATCCTACGAGCAGTACTTC
TRBV24-1	TRBJ2-2	NA	few	CATSDLYTGELFF	TGTGCCACCAGTGATTTGTACACCGGGGAGCTGTTTTTT
TRBV19	TRBJ1-4	TRBD1	NA	CASSATSTGQREKLFF	TGTGCCAGTAGTGCTACTTCGACAGGGCAAAGGGAAAAACTGTTTTTT
TRBV7-6	TRBJ1-2	TRBD1	few	CASSGFATGGDGYTF	TGTGCCAGCAGCGGATTTGCGACAGGGGGGGATGGCTACACCTTC
TRBV6-1	TRBJ2-1	TRBD2	NA	CASSPWTSSYNEQFF	TGTGCCAGCAGTCCTTGGACTAGCTCCTACAATGAGCAGTTCTTC
TRBV28	TRBJ2-6	TRBD1	few	CASSLPGQGPSGANVLTF	TGTGCCAGCAGCCTTCCGGGACAGGGCCCCTCTGGGGCCAACGTCCTGACTTTC
TRBV6-6	TRBJ1-5	NA	few	CASSYSGGRISNQPQHF	TGTGCCAGCAGTTACTCTGGGGGACGAATAAGCAATCAGCCCCAGCATTTT
TRBV7-3	TRBJ2-3	NA	few	CASSFSGSLSRAGDTQYF	TGTGCCAGCAGCTTTTCCGGGTCCCTATCGAGGGCTGGAGATACGCAGTATTTT
TRBV6-2/TRBV6-3	TRBJ1-2	TRBD1	NA	CASSYSQRTGGGYTF	TGTGCCAGCAGTTACTCTCAACGGACAGGCGGGGGCTACACCTTC
TRBV18	TRBJ2-3	TRBD2	NA	CASSPPTSGRATDTQYF	TGTGCCAGCTCACCACCGACGAGCGGGAGAGCTACAGATACGCAGTATTTT
TRBV7-2	TRBJ2-1	NA	few	CASSRDFASYNEQFF	TGTGCCAGCAGCCGGGACTTCGCGTCGTACAATGAGCAGTTCTTC
TRBV27	TRBJ2-3	TRBD1	NA	CASRYDRARTDTQYF	TGTGCCAGCAGATATGACAGGGCTCGAACAGATACGCAGTATTTT
TRBV28	TRBJ1-4	NA	NA	CASSPPGPSNEKLFF	TGTGCCAGCAGTCCGCCGGGGCCAAGTAATGAAAAACTGTTTTTT
TRBV5-4	TRBJ2-4	NA	NA	CASSFPGRDIQYF	TGTGCCAGCAGCTTCCCAGGGAGAGACATTCAGTACTTC
TRBV19	TRBJ1-2	TRBD1	NA	CASSSTGGNYGYTF	TGTGCCAGTAGTAGTACAGGGGGGAACTATGGCTACACCTTC
TRBV6-5	TRBJ2-5	TRBD2	NA	CASSYSGLAGTQYF	TGTGCCAGCAGTTACTCTGGGCTAGCGGGGACCCAGTACTTC
TRBV7-2	TRBJ2-5	NA	many	CASSLLLGQETQYF	TGTGCCAGCAGCCTCCTTTTGGGCCAAGAGACCCAGTACTTC
TRBV18	TRBJ2-5	NA	NA	CASSPRGETQYF	TGTGCCAGCTCACCGCGTGGGGAGACCCAGTACTTC
TRBV27	TRBJ2-1	TRBD2	NA	CASSLLAGGIDSEQFF	TGTGCCAGCAGTCTACTAGCGGGAGGGATAGACAGTGAGCAGTTCTTC
TRBV20-1	TRBJ1-5	NA	NA	CSASRENQPQHF	TGCAGTGCAAGCAGGGAGAATCAGCCCCAGCATTTT
TRBV7-2	TRBJ1-5	TRBD1	NA	CASSGQGRQPQHF	TGTGCCAGCAGCGGACAGGGGCGTCAGCCCCAGCATTTT
TRBV19	TRBJ2-5	NA	few	CASSVGRTGETQYF	TGTGCCAGTAGTGTTGGCCGTACCGGTGAGACCCAGTACTTC
TRBV27	TRBJ2-2	TRBD2	many	CASRLAGGTGELFF	TGTGCCAGCAGACTAGCGGGAGGCACCGGGGAGCTGTTTTTT
TRBV10-1	TRBJ1-1	TRBD1	many	CASSDDPLGQGLMNTEAFF	TGCGCCAGCAGTGACGACCCTCTTGGACAGGGGTTGATGAACACTGAAGCTTTCTTT
TRBV11-2	TRBJ2-1	NA	NA	CASREWGRSSYNEQFF	TGTGCCAGCAGGGAATGGGGGAGAAGTTCCTACAATGAGCAGTTCTTC
TRBV4-3	TRBJ1-6	NA	few	CASSQDVGAGYSPLHF	TGCGCCAGCAGCCAAGACGTCGGGGCCGGTTATTCACCCCTCCACTTT
TRBV4-3	TRBJ2-2	NA	NA	CASSQDLGRRAGELFF	TGCGCCAGCAGCCAAGATCTTGGTAGGAGGGCCGGGGAGCTGTTTTTT
TRBV12-3/TRBV12-4	TRBJ2-5	TRBD2	many	CASSFGLAVETQYF	TGTGCCAGCAGTTTCGGGCTAGCGGTAGAGACCCAGTACTTC
TRBV20-1	TRBJ1-5	TRBD1	few	CSARETGDFNQPQHF	TGCAGTGCTAGGGAGACAGGGGACTTCAATCAGCCCCAGCATTTT
TRBV7-9	TRBJ1-6	NA	NA	CASSKRQDSPLHF	TGTGCCAGCAGCAAGCGACAGGATTCACCCCTCCACTTT
TRBV6-5	TRBJ1-2	TRBD1	few	CASSYVRGQTLGYGYTF	TGTGCCAGCAGTTACGTTCGGGGACAGACCCTTGGCTATGGCTACACCTTC
TRBV6-6	TRBJ2-1	NA	NA	CASGPSSYNEQFF	TGTGCCAGCGGCCCTAGCTCCTACAATGAGCAGTTCTTC
TRBV5-1	TRBJ2-2	NA	NA	CASSRTETGELFF	TGCGCCAGCAGCCGGACAGAGACCGGGGAGCTGTTTTTT
TRBV7-9	TRBJ1-2	NA	many	CASSFFSGYGYTF	TGTGCCAGCAGCTTTTTCAGTGGCTATGGCTACACCTTC
TRBV12-3/TRBV12-4	TRBJ1-1	NA	NA	CASSFPPQVSEAFF	TGTGCCAGCAGTTTTCCCCCCCAGGTTTCTGAAGCTTTCTTT
TRBV7-3	TRBJ2-3	NA	NA	CASSLGLQITSTDTQYF	TGTGCCAGCAGCTTAGGATTACAAATAACTAGCACAGATACGCAGTATTTT
TRBV4-2	TRBJ1-1	NA	many	CASSLVSGRTEAFF	TGTGCCAGCAGCCTGGTTTCGGGCCGCACTGAAGCTTTCTTT
TRBV5-1	TRBJ1-1	NA	NA	CASSLAEERGTEAFF	TGCGCCAGCAGCTTGGCCGAGGAGAGGGGAACTGAAGCTTTCTTT